This TCR beta chain was captured by sequencing in a study of blood T cell repertoires in COVID-19. Background on the study: Both acute and convalescent COVID-19 samples were obtained from the United States, Italy and Spain. T cells, B-cell-depleted T cells, or PBMCs supplied cDNA or gDNA.

How the authors handled the data: Amplification from reference gene primers served as the basis for estimated nucleated cell counts. Data came from immunoSEQ multiplex PCR; TCRdb stores just in-frame clones and leaves some out. That table furnishes V, J and clone size, whereas the DNA furnished D and trimming. The repertoire holds over 150,000 clones, with approximately 81% as singletons. The sample was peripheral blood. This TCR was recovered from a woman older than 75 with active or convalescent COVID-19.

The CDR3 region is CASSAQGQGNQPQHF. As DNA, the CDR3 is TGTGCCAGTAGTGCCCAGGGGCAGGGGAATCAGCCCCAGCATTTT. The rearrangement uses TRBV19 and TRBJ1-5; D is possibly TRBD1 (6 bases). The length of the CDR3 is 15 residues. The V and J ends lost 5 bases and 4 bases respectively, with 15 bases between them. Germline V gives CDR1 LNHDA, CDR2 SQIVND (reference sequence).